Listed below are T cell receptor beta chains from one sample, sequenced in a study of blood T cell repertoires in COVID-19. The data were produced by immunoSEQ multiplex PCR, yet TCRdb's version contains in-frame clones alone and is incomplete. Here the sample spans about 370,000 clones, roughly nine tenths being singletons. The sample consisted of peripheral blood. All receptors come from a woman in her twenties or thirties with COVID-19, enrolled during active disease. Both conserved end residues are part of each CDR3. The D gene is left open where the match is weak. A clone size is listed for some rows: how often the clone was seen (once, few, many), or a class if it is expanded.

clone size: NA; V gene: TRBV11-2; D gene: TRBD2; J gene: TRBJ2-2; CDR3 protein: CASSLGGGNTGELFF; CDR3 DNA: TGTGCCAGCAGCTTAGGCGGGGGAAACACCGGGGAGCTGTTTTTT
clone size: NA; V gene: TRBV28; D gene: NA; J gene: TRBJ2-7; CDR3 protein: CASSLRGTFHYEQYF; CDR3 DNA: TGTGCCAGCAGTTTAAGGGGGACCTTCCACTACGAGCAGTACTTC
clone size: few; V gene: TRBV3-1/TRBV3-2; D gene: NA; J gene: TRBJ1-6; CDR3 protein: CASSQGAGDSPLHF; CDR3 DNA: TGTGCCAGCAGCCAAGGGGCAGGGGATTCACCCCTCCACTTT
clone size: NA; V gene: TRBV6-5; D gene: TRBD1; J gene: TRBJ1-2; CDR3 protein: CASSSQGIVGYGYTF; CDR3 DNA: TGTGCCAGCAGCTCACAGGGGATTGTGGGCTATGGCTACACCTTC
clone size: few; V gene: TRBV4-1; D gene: NA; J gene: TRBJ2-1; CDR3 protein: CASSQDPTTTSYNEQFF; CDR3 DNA: TGCGCCAGCAGCCAAGATCCCACCACTACCTCCTACAATGAGCAGTTCTTC
clone size: NA; V gene: TRBV5-8; D gene: TRBD1; J gene: TRBJ1-1; CDR3 protein: CASSWGQGVNTEAFF; CDR3 DNA: TGTGCCAGCAGCTGGGGACAGGGCGTGAACACTGAAGCTTTCTTT
clone size: NA; V gene: TRBV7-9; D gene: NA; J gene: TRBJ1-2; CDR3 protein: CASSPDGGIYGYTF; CDR3 DNA: TGTGCCAGCAGCCCAGACGGAGGGATCTATGGCTACACCTTC
clone size: NA; V gene: TRBV7-9; D gene: TRBD1; J gene: TRBJ1-2; CDR3 protein: CASSLQKGTAPNYGYTF; CDR3 DNA: TGTGCCAGCAGCTTACAAAAAGGGACAGCTCCTAACTATGGCTACACCTTC
clone size: NA; V gene: TRBV4-2; D gene: NA; J gene: TRBJ2-7; CDR3 protein: CASSQDVGPTSSYEQYF; CDR3 DNA: TGTGCCAGCAGCCAAGATGTTGGGCCGACGAGTTCCTACGAGCAGTACTTC
clone size: NA; V gene: TRBV3-1/TRBV3-2; D gene: NA; J gene: TRBJ2-3; CDR3 protein: CASSRRRKGPGADTQYF; CDR3 DNA: TGTGCCAGCAGCCGCCGAAGGAAGGGGCCGGGCGCAGATACGCAGTATTTT
clone size: once; V gene: TRBV9; D gene: NA; J gene: TRBJ1-2; CDR3 protein: CASSPTGSRNYGYTF; CDR3 DNA: TGTGCCAGCAGCCCAACAGGTTCCCGTAACTATGGCTACACCTTC
clone size: NA; V gene: TRBV6-5; D gene: TRBD1; J gene: TRBJ1-4; CDR3 protein: CASSYYGRGHEKLFF; CDR3 DNA: TGTGCCAGCAGTTACTATGGCAGGGGGCATGAAAAACTGTTTTTT
clone size: NA; V gene: TRBV10-1; D gene: NA; J gene: TRBJ1-1; CDR3 protein: CASNLEVGTEAFF; CDR3 DNA: TGCGCCAGCAACCTGGAGGTGGGCACTGAAGCTTTCTTT
clone size: NA; V gene: TRBV5-1; D gene: TRBD1; J gene: TRBJ2-5; CDR3 protein: CASSPGQGGGLQETQYF; CDR3 DNA: TGCGCCAGCAGCCCAGGACAGGGCGGAGGGCTGCAAGAGACCCAGTACTTC
clone size: once; V gene: TRBV2; D gene: TRBD1; J gene: TRBJ1-2; CDR3 protein: CASRDRTGGLGGGYTF; CDR3 DNA: TGTGCCAGCAGAGACAGGACAGGGGGCCTTGGCGGTGGCTACACCTTC
clone size: NA; V gene: TRBV4-3; D gene: NA; J gene: TRBJ1-1; CDR3 protein: CASSQDSGGGRFEAFF; CDR3 DNA: TGCGCCAGCAGCCAAGATAGTGGCGGGGGGCGATTTGAAGCTTTCTTT
clone size: NA; V gene: TRBV5-4; D gene: NA; J gene: TRBJ1-1; CDR3 protein: CASSATGLLTEAFF; CDR3 DNA: TGTGCCAGCAGCGCCACGGGACTCTTGACTGAAGCTTTCTTT
clone size: few; V gene: TRBV6-2/TRBV6-3; D gene: NA; J gene: TRBJ1-1; CDR3 protein: CASSYYSGSSLDTEAFF; CDR3 DNA: TGTGCCAGCAGTTACTATTCCGGGAGTAGTTTGGACACTGAAGCTTTCTTT
clone size: NA; V gene: TRBV18; D gene: TRBD2; J gene: TRBJ2-3; CDR3 protein: CASSPGTSGRGGDTQYF; CDR3 DNA: TGTGCCAGCTCACCGGGGACTAGCGGGCGAGGGGGAGATACGCAGTATTTT
clone size: NA; V gene: TRBV6-5; D gene: NA; J gene: TRBJ2-2; CDR3 protein: CASSYSGSRGAGELFF; CDR3 DNA: TGTGCCAGCAGTTACTCAGGTTCCAGGGGTGCCGGGGAGCTGTTTTTT
clone size: NA; V gene: TRBV2; D gene: NA; J gene: TRBJ2-2; CDR3 protein: CASSGPSDTGELFF; CDR3 DNA: TGTGCCAGCAGTGGCCCTAGCGACACCGGGGAGCTGTTTTTT
clone size: few; V gene: TRBV5-1; D gene: TRBD1; J gene: TRBJ2-4; CDR3 protein: CASSDNRGNIQYF; CDR3 DNA: TGCGCCAGCAGCGATAACAGGGGTAACATTCAGTACTTC
clone size: NA; V gene: TRBV7-9; D gene: TRBD2; J gene: TRBJ2-1; CDR3 protein: CASSASSGRARENEQFF; CDR3 DNA: TGTGCCAGCAGCGCCTCTAGCGGGAGGGCCCGAGAGAATGAGCAGTTCTTC
clone size: NA; V gene: TRBV6-2/TRBV6-3; D gene: TRBD1; J gene: TRBJ1-4; CDR3 protein: CASSSNHGTGRFSVRQLFF; CDR3 DNA: TGTGCCAGCAGCTCCAATCACGGGACAGGTCGGTTTTCGGTTCGTCAACTGTTTTTT
clone size: NA; V gene: TRBV6-5; D gene: NA; J gene: TRBJ2-5; CDR3 protein: CASSYSEDLAGTQYF; CDR3 DNA: TGTGCCAGCAGTTACTCGGAGGACCTGGCGGGGACCCAGTACTTC
clone size: NA; V gene: TRBV19; D gene: TRBD1; J gene: TRBJ1-2; CDR3 protein: CASSNLPGQGYGYTF; CDR3 DNA: TGTGCCAGTAGCAATCTCCCGGGACAGGGCTATGGCTACACCTTC
clone size: NA; V gene: TRBV6-6; D gene: TRBD2; J gene: TRBJ2-7; CDR3 protein: CASSYSRRGGAYEQYF; CDR3 DNA: TGTGCCAGCAGTTACTCGAGACGCGGGGGGGCGTACGAGCAGTACTTC
clone size: NA; V gene: TRBV5-4; D gene: NA; J gene: TRBJ1-2; CDR3 protein: CASSSSDTPNYGYTF; CDR3 DNA: TGTGCCAGCAGCTCATCAGATACCCCTAACTATGGCTACACCTTC
clone size: NA; V gene: TRBV7-9; D gene: NA; J gene: TRBJ2-7; CDR3 protein: CASSLRGYEQYF; CDR3 DNA: TGTGCCAGCAGCTTAAGGGGCTACGAGCAGTACTTC
clone size: NA; V gene: TRBV6-2/TRBV6-3; D gene: NA; J gene: TRBJ2-3; CDR3 protein: CASSSWAFTDTQYF; CDR3 DNA: TGTGCCAGCAGTTCTTGGGCGTTCACAGATACGCAGTATTTT
clone size: NA; V gene: TRBV3-1/TRBV3-2; D gene: TRBD1; J gene: TRBJ2-1; CDR3 protein: CASSQDWWGQKYNEQFF; CDR3 DNA: TGTGCCAGCAGCCAAGACTGGTGGGGACAGAAGTACAATGAGCAGTTCTTC
clone size: NA; V gene: TRBV28; D gene: TRBD2; J gene: TRBJ2-3; CDR3 protein: CASSARIGGGKDTQYF; CDR3 DNA: TGTGCCAGCAGCGCCAGGATCGGGGGGGGGAAGGATACGCAGTATTTT
clone size: NA; V gene: TRBV6-5; D gene: NA; J gene: TRBJ1-6; CDR3 protein: CASSYSGSPLHF; CDR3 DNA: TGTGCCAGCAGTTACTCCGGGTCACCCCTCCACTTT
clone size: NA; V gene: TRBV10-1; D gene: TRBD2; J gene: TRBJ2-1; CDR3 protein: CASSESTFGRGGSNEQFF; CDR3 DNA: TGCGCCAGCAGTGAGTCGACGTTTGGGCGGGGGGGATCCAATGAGCAGTTCTTC
clone size: NA; V gene: TRBV28; D gene: TRBD1; J gene: TRBJ1-4; CDR3 protein: CASSLQGAANEKLFF; CDR3 DNA: TGTGCCAGCAGTTTACAGGGGGCTGCTAATGAAAAACTGTTTTTT
clone size: NA; V gene: TRBV19; D gene: NA; J gene: TRBJ1-5; CDR3 protein: CATGGGLSNQPQHF; CDR3 DNA: TGTGCCACCGGGGGGGGGCTTAGCAATCAGCCCCAGCATTTT
clone size: NA; V gene: TRBV6-5; D gene: NA; J gene: TRBJ1-1; CDR3 protein: CASSYRETDTEAFF; CDR3 DNA: TGTGCCAGCAGTTACAGGGAGACGGACACTGAAGCTTTCTTT
clone size: NA; V gene: TRBV5-1; D gene: NA; J gene: TRBJ1-1; CDR3 protein: CASSLDSLNTEAFF; CDR3 DNA: TGCGCCAGCAGCTTGGACAGTTTGAACACTGAAGCTTTCTTT
clone size: NA; V gene: TRBV18; D gene: TRBD2; J gene: TRBJ2-3; CDR3 protein: CASLPGAGGPTDTQYF; CDR3 DNA: TGTGCCAGCTTACCCGGAGCGGGAGGGCCAACAGATACGCAGTATTTT
clone size: NA; V gene: TRBV11-2; D gene: NA; J gene: TRBJ2-1; CDR3 protein: CASSLQNEQFF; CDR3 DNA: TGTGCCAGCAGCTTACAGAATGAGCAGTTCTTC
clone size: NA; V gene: TRBV5-6; D gene: NA; J gene: TRBJ2-3; CDR3 protein: CASSLVSGNTQYF; CDR3 DNA: TGTGCCAGCAGCTTGGTGTCGGGTAATACGCAGTATTTT
clone size: once; V gene: TRBV6-4; D gene: TRBD2; J gene: TRBJ2-1; CDR3 protein: CASSVAGGPDNEQFF; CDR3 DNA: TGTGCCAGCAGTGTCGCGGGGGGGCCGGACAATGAGCAGTTCTTC
clone size: few; V gene: TRBV5-4; D gene: TRBD2; J gene: TRBJ2-7; CDR3 protein: CASSLGGTSGNEQYF; CDR3 DNA: TGTGCCAGCAGCTTGGGGGGGACTAGCGGTAACGAGCAGTACTTC
clone size: NA; V gene: TRBV7-9; D gene: NA; J gene: TRBJ2-4; CDR3 protein: CASSNGTKRAKNIQYF; CDR3 DNA: TGTGCCAGCAGCAACGGGACAAAAAGAGCCAAAAACATTCAGTACTTC
clone size: NA; V gene: TRBV7-2; D gene: NA; J gene: TRBJ1-5; CDR3 protein: CASSSAGLWQPQHF; CDR3 DNA: TGTGCCAGCAGCTCCGCAGGGCTGTGGCAGCCCCAGCATTTT
clone size: NA; V gene: TRBV5-1; D gene: TRBD2; J gene: TRBJ2-3; CDR3 protein: CASSTRTSGVGTDTQYF; CDR3 DNA: TGCGCCAGCAGCACTCGGACTAGCGGGGTTGGCACAGATACGCAGTATTTT
clone size: NA; V gene: TRBV5-8; D gene: NA; J gene: TRBJ2-7; CDR3 protein: CASSSHQATSNEQYF; CDR3 DNA: TGTGCCAGCAGCTCTCACCAGGCAACCTCCAACGAGCAGTACTTC
clone size: once; V gene: TRBV19; D gene: NA; J gene: TRBJ1-2; CDR3 protein: CASSIIGGYGYTF; CDR3 DNA: TGTGCCAGTAGTATTATAGGGGGCTATGGCTACACCTTC
clone size: NA; V gene: TRBV11-3; D gene: TRBD2; J gene: TRBJ2-3; CDR3 protein: CASSFRLAGLFADTQYF; CDR3 DNA: TGTGCCAGCAGCTTTAGACTAGCGGGGTTGTTTGCAGATACGCAGTATTTT
clone size: many; V gene: TRBV5-1; D gene: NA; J gene: TRBJ2-3; CDR3 protein: CASSLASRSSDTQYF; CDR3 DNA: TGCGCCAGCAGCTTGGCCTCCAGGTCTTCAGATACGCAGTATTTT
clone size: NA; V gene: TRBV9; D gene: TRBD2; J gene: TRBJ2-3; CDR3 protein: CASSVPISGGHYSTDTQYF; CDR3 DNA: TGTGCCAGCAGCGTTCCCATTAGCGGGGGTCACTATAGCACAGATACGCAGTATTTT
clone size: NA; V gene: TRBV7-2; D gene: NA; J gene: TRBJ2-2; CDR3 protein: CASSLRGGSTGELFF; CDR3 DNA: TGTGCCAGCAGCTTAAGGGGGGGGAGCACCGGGGAGCTGTTTTTT
clone size: NA; V gene: TRBV5-1; D gene: TRBD2; J gene: TRBJ2-5; CDR3 protein: CASSPGTSGGQETQYF; CDR3 DNA: TGCGCCAGCAGCCCGGGGACTAGCGGGGGCCAAGAGACCCAGTACTTC
clone size: few; V gene: TRBV19; D gene: NA; J gene: TRBJ1-6; CDR3 protein: CASRRRTNNSPLHF; CDR3 DNA: TGTGCCAGTCGGCGGCGGACTAATAATTCACCCCTCCACTTT
clone size: NA; V gene: TRBV28; D gene: TRBD1; J gene: TRBJ1-2; CDR3 protein: CASISIDRDYGYTF; CDR3 DNA: TGTGCCAGCATATCAATCGACAGGGACTATGGCTACACCTTC
clone size: NA; V gene: TRBV5-1; D gene: NA; J gene: TRBJ2-1; CDR3 protein: CASRPYGIAVSYNEQFF; CDR3 DNA: TGCGCCAGCAGACCATACGGCATAGCGGTTTCCTACAATGAGCAGTTCTTC
clone size: NA; V gene: TRBV6-5; D gene: TRBD1; J gene: TRBJ1-2; CDR3 protein: CASSLGQVYGYTF; CDR3 DNA: TGTGCCAGCAGTTTGGGACAGGTCTATGGCTACACCTTC
clone size: NA; V gene: TRBV5-8; D gene: TRBD1; J gene: TRBJ2-1; CDR3 protein: CASSPTGNNEQFF; CDR3 DNA: TGTGCCAGCAGCCCGACAGGGAACAATGAGCAGTTCTTC
clone size: NA; V gene: TRBV10-1; D gene: NA; J gene: TRBJ1-2; CDR3 protein: CASSATGMWGYTF; CDR3 DNA: TGCGCCAGCAGCGCTACAGGGATGTGGGGCTACACCTTC